This T cell receptor beta chain was captured in a study of CD8 T cells in Susac syndrome. It was healthy donors who served as the controls, matched for age and sex. TEMRA cells were FACS-enriched and CD8+ and CD4+ T cells negatively isolated. RNA in amounts of roughly 0.45 to 1 ug was reverse transcribed with random hexamers. By means of immunoSEQ multiplex PCR, TCR beta CDR3 spanning 54 Vbeta and 13 Jbeta underwent amplification. Each CDR3 protein gets one entry after TCRdb re-called the immunoSEQ multiplex PCR reads with MiXCR. The sample has some 190,000 distinct CDR3 sequences, about 95% seen once. The sequence was collected from a human donor in good health. Sequencing was done on a sample of CD4+ T cells from PBMCs.

In DNA, the CDR3 is TGTGCCAGCAGGAGATTTGGAACAGGACAGGACAATCAGCCCCAGCATTTT. Amino acid sequence: CASRRFGTGQDNQPQHF. J is TRBJ1-5 and V is TRBV27; 7 bases are shared with TRBD1. The CDR3 length is 17 residues. V shed 6 bases, J shed 3 bases, and the junction held 14 bases outside the gene matches. Germline CDR1 is MNHEY and CDR2 is SMNVEV (reference sequence).